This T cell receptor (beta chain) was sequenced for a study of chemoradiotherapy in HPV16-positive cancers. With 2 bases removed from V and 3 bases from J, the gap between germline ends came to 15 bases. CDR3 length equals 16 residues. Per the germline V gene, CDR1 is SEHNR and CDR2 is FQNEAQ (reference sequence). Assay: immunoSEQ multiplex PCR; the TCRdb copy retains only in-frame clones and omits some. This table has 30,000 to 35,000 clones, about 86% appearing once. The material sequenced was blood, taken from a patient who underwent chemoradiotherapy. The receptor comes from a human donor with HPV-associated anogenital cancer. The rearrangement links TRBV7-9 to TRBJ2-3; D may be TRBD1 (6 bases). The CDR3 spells CASSLQYAGETDTQYF. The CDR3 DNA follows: TGTGCCAGCAGCTTACAGTACGCAGGGGAGACAGATACGCAGTATTTT.